What follows are 8 T cell receptor beta chains derived from one specimen sequenced in a study of cytomegalovirus exposure and HLA in healthy donors. Use of 60 Vbeta and 13 Jbeta primers characterized the PCR. The repertoire was sequenced with immunoSEQ multiplex PCR; TCRdb's copy has only in-frame clones and lacks some. The data contain roughly 150,000 clones, approximately 88% of them seen just once; the ten biggest clones take up 1.2%. The source material was PBMCs. Receptors originate from a boy aged 2 to 10 in good health and CMV-seronegative.

The J gene is TRBJ2-3, the V gene TRBV5-1; 7 positions match TRBD2. The V segment lost 2 bases and the J segment 13 bases; nucleotides outside the gene matches: 13. The CDR3 contains 14 residues. Germline V lookup: CDR1 SGHRS, CDR2 YFSETQ. The CDR3 loop reads CASSLGEGLSAEYF. CDR3 sequence (DNA): TGCGCCAGCAGCTTAGGGGAGGGGCTCTCGGCAGAGTATTTT.

This clone occurred once. The rearrangement joins TRBV4-3 to TRBJ2-3; 8 bases fit TRBD2. Germline V CDR1 and CDR2: LGHNA, YSLEER. There are 15 residues in the CDR3. The V gene end was trimmed by 3 bases and the J gene end by 2 bases; junction bases not matched to a gene: 4. Here the CDR3 reads CASSHTSGSTDTQYF. The CDR3 nucleotides read TGCGCCAGCAGCCATACTAGCGGATCCACAGATACGCAGTATTTT.

The gene calls are TRBV7-9 and TRBJ1-2, with D perhaps TRBD1 (6 bases). Per the germline V gene, CDR1 is SEHNR and CDR2 is FQNEAQ (reference sequence). The CDR3 runs 14 residues. Trimming pared 5 bases from V and 3 bases from J, leaving 13 bases between. CDR3 residues: CASSPKGGDYGYTF. The DNA for the CDR3 is TGTGCCAGCAGCCCAAAGGGGGGGGACTATGGCTACACCTTC.

The chain employs TRBV9 and TRBJ2-5, with 8 bases fitting TRBD1. Unmatched junction bases numbered 8, after V lost 0 bases and J lost 4 bases. There are 16 residues in the CDR3. The germline V gene encodes CDR1 SGDLS and CDR2 YYNGEE. This chain's CDR3 is CASSVDPRGLGETQYF. The CDR3 DNA follows: TGTGCCAGCAGCGTAGACCCCAGGGGGCTTGGAGAGACCCAGTACTTC.

This sequence joins TRBV5-1 and TRBJ2-2; possibly TRBD1 for D (5 bases). Germline lookup yields CDR1 SGHRS and CDR2 YFSETQ. The CDR3 length is 13 residues. V was clipped by 4 bases and J by 5 bases, with 9 bases between them. CDR3 residues: CASSAGFTGELFF. As DNA, the CDR3 is TGCGCCAGCAGCGCAGGGTTTACCGGGGAGCTGTTTTTT.

The V call is TRBV2, the J call TRBJ1-5, with 7 positions matching TRBD1. The CDR3 covers 16 residues. V dropped 5 bases and J dropped 0; count of bases not matched to a gene: 7. Germline assignment: CDR1 SNHLY and CDR2 FYNNEI. CDR3 DNA: TGTGCCAGCAGTCTAGCAGGGACAGCTAGCAATCAGCCCCAGCATTTT. Translated: CASSLAGTASNQPQHF.

The genes are TRBV14 and TRBJ2-3; possibly TRBD2 for D (7 bases). The CDR3 has 15 residues. Germline loops: CDR1 SGHDN, CDR2 FVKESK. The germline V and J ends were trimmed by 1 base and 6 bases, with 14 bases remaining between them. The DNA for the CDR3 is TGTGCCAGCAGCCAAGGGGGGGGGCCTTTCGATACGCAGTATTTT. It encodes CASSQGGGPFDTQYF.

V and J are TRBV23-1 and TRBJ2-2; D uncertain. TRBV23-1 falls under the ORF class, with uncertain function. The ends were cut back, 3 bases at V and 3 bases at J, with 8 bases in the middle. The length of the CDR3 is 14 residues. CDR3 nucleotide sequence: TGCGCCAGCAGTCACGAGCACGACACCGGGGAGCTGTTTTTT. The encoded protein is CASSHEHDTGELFF.